This T cell receptor (beta chain) emerged from a study of Ad26.COV2.S vaccination and SARS-CoV-2 variants. Turning to the study itself: Participants got Ad26.COV2.S intramuscularly, once or twice 56 days apart.

The protocol was immunoSEQ multiplex PCR, while the TCRdb copy is restricted to in-frame clones and leaves out a portion. The sample has some 480,000 clones, around nine tenths seen once. The treatment: about 20 received Ad26.COV2.S at low or high dose, single or two shots; about 5 received placebo; per-sample allocation not given. The samples date from day 63 after the first vaccine or placebo injection. Aged 18-55 years, donor was enrolled in Boston around 2020. An Ad26 vector carrying the Wuhan-strain SARS-CoV-2 spike served as the vaccine. The junction had 0 bases not matched to a gene; V was cut back by 1 base and J by 2 bases. The germline gives CDR1 SGHVS, CDR2 FQNEAQ. The CDR3 spans 14 residues.

The sample consisted of peripheral blood, taken in a trial of Ad26.COV2.S vaccine versus placebo. The clonotype was recovered from a person between 18 and 59 years old who received the Ad26.COV2.S COVID-19 vaccine or a placebo. This chain joins TRBV7-8 and TRBJ1-2, with TRBD1 identical over 8 bases. DNA of the CDR3: TGTGCCAGCAGCTTAGGACAGGGGAACTATGGCTACACCTTC. It yields the protein CASSLGQGNYGYTF.